The entry that follows covers one T cell receptor beta chain sequence. The data derive from a study of lymphopenia after photon versus proton radiotherapy. Generated by immunoSEQ multiplex PCR, the TCRdb table keeps only in-frame clones and is missing some. The sample lists 150,000 to 200,000 clones; around 85% were seen once. This receptor was taken from a man aged 45-65 years with gastric cancer. Sequencing used peripheral blood, obtained from a patient treated with photon-based radiotherapy.

In DNA form, the CDR3 reads TGCGCCAGCAGCGCATCCGGGCAGGGGGCGAGTAACGAGCAGTACTTC. As protein: CASSASGQGASNEQYF. The chain has TRBV5-1 and TRBJ2-7; 8 nucleotides line up with TRBD1. The CDR3 has 16 amino acids. The junction had 14 bases not matched to a gene; V was cut back by 4 bases and J by 5 bases. CDR1 SGHRS and CDR2 YFSETQ come from the germline V gene.